Listed below are T cell receptor beta chains from one sample, sequenced in a study of T cell responses to AZD1222 COVID-19 vaccine. Sequencing was performed with immunoSEQ multiplex PCR; in TCRdb, only in-frame clones are kept and a portion is missing. The sample lists 150,000 to 200,000 clones; 85% to 90% were seen once. The starting material was peripheral blood, obtained on day 0 of AZD1222 vaccination. Receptors originate from an adult in good health. The CDR3 runs from the conserved cysteine through the conserved F or W. Fields, in order: J gene, V gene, clone size, D gene, CDR3 protein, CDR3 DNA. D genes are given only for firm matches. Size tells how often a clone was seen (once, few, many) or the class of an expanded clone, and some rows leave it out.

TRBJ1-3 | TRBV28 | . | . | CASSPGGGPGNTIYF | TGTGCCAGCAGCCCAGGCGGGGGGCCGGGAAACACCATATATTTT
TRBJ1-2 | TRBV11-2 | once | TRBD1 | CASSLDLGTEVGYTF | TGTGCCAGCAGCTTAGATCTAGGGACAGAAGTAGGCTACACCTTC
TRBJ1-1 | TRBV5-4 | . | . | CASSWEGEAFF | TGTGCCAGCAGCTGGGAGGGGGAAGCTTTCTTT
TRBJ1-5 | TRBV24-1 | once | . | CATSDWDYNQPQHF | TGTGCCACCAGTGATTGGGATTATAATCAGCCCCAGCATTTT
TRBJ2-7 | TRBV19 | . | . | CASIPTGVLAYEQYF | TGTGCCAGTATTCCCACGGGGGTCTTGGCCTACGAGCAGTACTTC
TRBJ1-4 | TRBV14 | . | TRBD1 | CASSRGLNEKLFF | TGTGCCAGCAGCAGGGGGCTAAATGAAAAACTGTTTTTT
TRBJ2-5 | TRBV18 | . | . | CASSPVGSETQYF | TGTGCCAGCTCACCGGTAGGATCAGAGACCCAGTACTTC
TRBJ2-6 | TRBV29-1 | . | TRBD1 | CSARTGTGANVLTF | TGCAGCGCCCGGACAGGGACTGGGGCCAACGTCCTGACTTTC
TRBJ1-5 | TRBV6-5 | . | . | CASSSGHVNQPQHF | TGTGCCAGCAGTTCGGGACACGTTAATCAGCCCCAGCATTTT
TRBJ2-2 | TRBV24-1 | . | . | CATSEGRDTGELFF | TGTGCCACCAGTGAAGGGAGAGACACCGGGGAGCTGTTTTTT
TRBJ1-1 | TRBV5-4 | . | . | CASSSVVSEFRAEAFF | TGTGCCAGCAGCTCCGTCGTATCAGAGTTTAGGGCTGAAGCTTTCTTT
TRBJ1-1 | TRBV5-1 | . | . | CASSPGRLNTEAFF | TGCGCCAGCAGCCCTGGCCGCCTGAACACTGAAGCTTTCTTT
TRBJ1-5 | TRBV7-9 | . | TRBD1 | CASSRDRAINQPQHF | TGTGCCAGCAGCCGGGACAGGGCAATCAATCAGCCCCAGCATTTT
TRBJ2-3 | TRBV7-9 | . | TRBD2 | CASSPVGGADTQYF | TGTGCCAGCAGCCCCGTGGGGGGGGCAGATACGCAGTATTTT
TRBJ2-3 | TRBV5-1 | . | TRBD2 | CASSGRTSGRSDTQYF | TGCGCCAGCAGCGGCCGGACTAGCGGGAGGTCAGATACGCAGTATTTT
TRBJ2-7 | TRBV5-4 | . | . | CASSSGGGVSYEQYF | TGTGCCAGCAGCTCGGGGGGCGGGGTCTCCTACGAGCAGTACTTC
TRBJ2-1 | TRBV27 | . | . | CASSPRVREFGFF | TGTGCCAGCAGTCCAAGGGTCCGGGAGTTTGGGTTCTTC
TRBJ2-1 | TRBV18 | . | TRBD1 | CASSRYSGTGRVDEQFF | TGTGCCAGCTCGCGATATTCCGGGACAGGGAGGGTTGATGAGCAGTTCTTC
TRBJ1-1 | TRBV6-5 | . | TRBD1 | CASSSPGQNMNTEAFF | TGTGCCAGCAGTTCCCCGGGACAGAACATGAACACTGAAGCTTTCTTT
TRBJ2-5 | TRBV18 | . | TRBD1 | CASSPPNRGVETQYF | TGTGCCAGCTCACCACCGAACAGGGGGGTAGAGACCCAGTACTTC
TRBJ2-6 | TRBV30 | . | . | CAWSRGGANVLTF | TGTGCCTGGAGTCGGGGCGGGGCCAACGTCCTGACTTTC
TRBJ2-7 | TRBV24-1 | . | . | CATSDLHARTYEQYF | TGTGCCACCAGTGATTTGCATGCCAGGACCTACGAGCAGTACTTC
TRBJ2-2 | TRBV4-3 | once | . | CASSQGAVGELFF | TGCGCCAGCAGCCAAGGTGCGGTGGGGGAGCTGTTTTTT
TRBJ2-7 | TRBV4-2 | few | . | CASSQDPGGNEQYF | TGTGCCAGCAGCCAAGATCCAGGAGGTAACGAGCAGTACTTC
TRBJ2-3 | TRBV7-2 | . | . | CASSPSRTTDTQYF | TGTGCCAGCAGCCCCTCTCGGACCACAGATACGCAGTATTTT
TRBJ1-4 | TRBV7-2 | . | . | CASSLQGTNEKLFF | TGTGCCAGCAGCTTACAGGGGACCAATGAAAAACTGTTTTTT
TRBJ2-5 | TRBV7-9 | . | . | CASSIPTGRETQYF | TGTGCCAGCAGCATACCGACAGGGAGGGAGACCCAGTACTTC
TRBJ2-1 | TRBV7-8 | . | . | CASSLELRNEQFF | TGTGCCAGCAGCTTAGAACTGCGCAATGAGCAGTTCTTC
TRBJ1-6 | TRBV4-3 | . | . | CASSQEGYTDPLHF | TGCGCCAGCAGCCAAGAAGGATACACCGATCCCCTCCACTTT
TRBJ1-4 | TRBV29-1 | . | . | CSVDPGSNEKLFF | TGCAGCGTTGACCCAGGCTCTAATGAAAAACTGTTTTTT
TRBJ2-7 | TRBV7-3 | . | TRBD1 | CASSRDSSYEQYF | TGTGCCAGCAGCCGGGACAGCTCCTACGAGCAGTACTTC
TRBJ2-7 | TRBV7-9 | . | TRBD1 | CASSLGQGNYEQYF | TGTGCCAGCAGCTTGGGACAGGGTAACTACGAGCAGTACTTC
TRBJ1-6 | TRBV14 | . | TRBD1 | CASSLTRQGNNSPLHF | TGTGCCAGCAGCCTGACTCGACAGGGTAATAATTCACCCCTCCACTTT
TRBJ2-6 | TRBV6-5 | once | TRBD1 | CASVQGAAGANVLTF | TGTGCCAGTGTACAGGGGGCAGCTGGGGCCAACGTCCTGACTTTC
TRBJ1-1 | TRBV29-1 | . | . | CSAYKNTEAFF | TGCAGCGCCTACAAGAACACTGAAGCTTTCTTT